These 9 T cell receptor beta chains share one sample of origin, sequenced in a study of CD4 T cells in relation to SARS-CoV-2 and coronaviruses. For these receptors, no antigen is known. The method was immunoSEQ multiplex PCR; TCRdb's version includes in-frame clones alone and lacks a portion of them. The table records roughly 20,000 clones, about three quarters of them present only once. Before the COVID-19 pandemic, during about 2011-2019, CD4+ T cells were taken from unexposed donors. CD4+ T cells were isolated from the cells after less than 13 days of culture. Sequencing was done on a sample of CD4+ T cells from PBMCs, cultured in vitro. All receptors come from a human donor in good health.

This chain links TRBV11-2 with TRBJ2-7; D may be TRBD1 (6 bases). The CDR3 consists of 14 residues. V was trimmed by 5 bases and J by 2 bases, leaving 13 bases between them. CDR1 and CDR2 (germline): SGHAT, FQNNGV. The CDR3 nucleotides are TGTGCCAGCAGCCAGGGACATGGAGCCTACGAGCAGTACTTC. Residues: CASSQGHGAYEQYF.

The chain carries TRBV5-1 and TRBJ2-1; 8 nucleotides line up with TRBD2. Germline V gene lookup returns CDR1 SGHRS and CDR2 YFSETQ. J gave up 6 bases and V 0 bases, and 8 bases lay outside the gene matches. This CDR3 contains 16 residues. The CDR3 spells CASSLAGTRQTNEQFF. In nucleotides, the CDR3 is TGCGCCAGCAGCTTGGCCGGGACTAGACAGACCAATGAGCAGTTCTTC.

The genes are TRBV11-2 and TRBJ2-1; 7 nucleotides align to TRBD2. The J segment lost 7 bases and the V segment lost 6 bases, leaving 18 bases of the junction unmatched. CDR3 length: 17 amino acids. The V gene's germline CDR1 is SGHAT and CDR2 FQNNGV. CDR3 bases: TGTGCCAGCAGAACGATCTTCCCCGCGGGAGAATCTAATGAGCAGTTCTTC. It yields the protein CASRTIFPAGESNEQFF.

The V gene is TRBV6-5, the J gene TRBJ1-2; D uncertain. The CDR3 sequence is 14 residues long. Trimming cost V 8 bases and J 0 bases, with 13 bases left between them. Germline V gives CDR1 MNHEY, CDR2 SVGAGI. CDR3 sequence reads: CASHPTFSNYGYTF. In DNA form, the CDR3 reads TGTGCCAGCCACCCCACCTTTTCTAACTATGGCTACACCTTC.

This chain links TRBV12-3 or TRBV12-4 with TRBJ2-5; either TRBD1 or TRBD2 may supply D (6 bases each). There are 12 residues in the CDR3. The germline V and J ends were trimmed by 6 bases and 7 bases, with 12 bases remaining between them. CDR3: CASSSTGATQYF. The CDR3 nucleotides read TGTGCCAGCAGCAGCACGGGGGCGACCCAGTACTTC.

V and J are TRBV10-3 and TRBJ2-1; 8 bases match TRBD2. The CDR3 runs 17 residues. Germline CDR1 reads ENHRY; CDR2 reads SYGVKD. V was clipped by 2 bases and J by 0 bases; unmatched bases: 6. DNA of the CDR3: TGTGCCATCAGTGAGCGGGTAGCGGGGAGCTCCTACAATGAGCAGTTCTTC. Protein product: CAISERVAGSSYNEQFF.

This clone has only a few counts. J is TRBJ2-7 and V is TRBV20-1; 8 bases line up with TRBD2. The V gene end was trimmed by 3 bases and the J gene end by 3 bases; junction bases not matched to a gene: 10. Germline CDR1 and CDR2: DFQATT and SNEGSKA (reference sequence). The CDR3 has 15 amino acids. The CDR3 DNA sequence: TGCAGTGCTAGTTTTGTCGCGGGAGGCGTCTACGAGCAGTACTTC. It is translated as CSASFVAGGVYEQYF.

In this sample, this clone turned up once. The DNA of the CDR3 is TGTGCCAGCAGCACCGAACGGGGTGGGGAGACCCAGTACTTC. As protein: CASSTERGGETQYF. The gene calls are TRBV5-6 and TRBJ2-5; D perhaps matches TRBD2 (5 bases). The CDR3 runs 14 residues. The germline V gene encodes CDR1 SGHDT and CDR2 YYEEEE. V was trimmed by 4 bases and J by 5 bases, leaving 15 bases between them.

This chain links TRBV18 with TRBJ1-4; 11 bases fit TRBD1. The V gene end was trimmed by 4 bases and the J gene end by 6 bases; junction bases not matched to a gene: 7. The CDR3 contains 16 residues. Germline V lookup: CDR1 KGHSH, CDR2 LQKENI. DNA of the CDR3: TGTGCCAGCTCACAAATTCCGGGACAGGGGGATGAAAAACTGTTTTTT. Protein sequence: CASSQIPGQGDEKLFF.